Listed below are T cell receptor beta chains from one sample, sequenced in a study of cytomegalovirus exposure and HLA in healthy donors. The table came from immunoSEQ multiplex PCR; TCRdb's copy has only in-frame clones and leaves some out. The data show 150,000 to 200,000 clones, 60% to 75% seen once. The sample taken for sequencing was PBMCs. The receptor source for this set is a woman in her 50s in good health and CMV-seropositive. Each CDR3 is given with its conserved first and last residue. The order of the fields is J gene, V gene, clone size, D gene, CDR3 DNA, CDR3 protein. D genes are given only for firm matches. Only part of the rows carry a size: once, few, many, or a class if the clone is expanded.

>TRBJ1-1|TRBV29-1|.|TRBD1
TGCAGCGCCGGGACAGGGGGGAACACTGAAGCTTTCTTT
CSAGTGGNTEAFF
>TRBJ2-5|TRBV5-4|.|.
TGTGCCAGCAGCATCGGACAGAGAAAACAAGAGACCCAGTACTTC
CASSIGQRKQETQYF
>TRBJ1-1|TRBV5-6|.|.
TGTGCCAGCAGCCTCCGGACAGTCGTGAGCACTGAAGCTTTCTTT
CASSLRTVVSTEAFF
>TRBJ1-1|TRBV18|.|.
TGTGCCAGCTCACAGGACAGGAACACTGAAGCTTTCTTT
CASSQDRNTEAFF
>TRBJ2-3|TRBV6-1|.|TRBD2
TGTGCCAGCAGTGAAGTAGCGGGGGGGCCAGATACGCAGTATTTT
CASSEVAGGPDTQYF
>TRBJ1-2|TRBV30|.|TRBD1
TGTGCCTGGAGTTCTAGACAGGGACCAGGAGGCGGCTACACCTTC
CAWSSRQGPGGGYTF
>TRBJ1-3|TRBV5-6|.|.
TGTGCCAGCAGCTTGGGCGACTCTGGAAACACCATATATTTT
CASSLGDSGNTIYF
>TRBJ2-2|TRBV5-1|few|.
TGCGCCAGCAGCTTGTTGCCAGGGTACCAGACCGGGGAGCTGTTTTTT
CASSLLPGYQTGELFF
>TRBJ1-4|TRBV4-2|.|TRBD1
TGTGCCAGCAGCCAAGATCAGGGGGGTGAAGATGAAAAACTGTTTTTT
CASSQDQGGEDEKLFF
>TRBJ1-3|TRBV5-1|.|.
TGCGCCAGCAGCAGCGCAGGGGTACCTGGAAACACCATATATTTT
CASSSAGVPGNTIYF
>TRBJ1-2|TRBV4-1|.|TRBD1
TGCGCCAGCAGCCAAGGGACAGGGTGGGTTAGCTATGGCTACACCTTC
CASSQGTGWVSYGYTF
>TRBJ2-7|TRBV7-2|.|.
TGTGCCAGCAGCTTAGTGGGGGGGGGCTCCATCGAGCAGTACTTC
CASSLVGGGSIEQYF
>TRBJ1-1|TRBV18|.|.
TGTGCCAGCTCACCGATACAAAACACTGAAGCTTTCTTT
CASSPIQNTEAFF
>TRBJ1-2|TRBV19|.|.
TGTGCCAGTAGCGAAAGAGGGGGTGTTGGCTATGGCTACACCTTC
CASSERGGVGYGYTF
>TRBJ1-3|TRBV29-1|.|.
TGCAGCGTTGGCGAACAGAACTCTGGAAACACCATATATTTT
CSVGEQNSGNTIYF
>TRBJ2-7|TRBV6-1|few|.
TGTGCCATTCAACTAGCTACCTACGAGCAGTACTTC
CAIQLATYEQYF
>TRBJ2-5|TRBV6-1|.|TRBD2
TGTGCCAGCAGTGGCAGGGAGGGAGAGACCCAGTACTTC
CASSGREGETQYF
>TRBJ2-3|TRBV2|.|.
TGTGCCAGGACTATCGATACGCAGTATTTT
CARTIDTQYF
>TRBJ2-3|TRBV7-3|.|.
TGTGCCAGCAGCTTACGAGCACAGCCCACAGATACGCAGTATTTT
CASSLRAQPTDTQYF
>TRBJ2-7|TRBV11-2|many|.
TGTGCCAGCAGCCCCCTTGAGTCCTACGAGCAGTACTTC
CASSPLESYEQYF
>TRBJ2-1|TRBV5-1|.|TRBD2
TGCGCCAGCAGCGCGGGGACTAGTGGTGAGCAGTTCTTC
CASSAGTSGEQFF
>TRBJ2-7|TRBV21-1|.|.
TGTGCCAGCAGCAAGGAGGACAGGGGTAGAAACGAGCAGTACTTC
CASSKEDRGRNEQYF
>TRBJ2-2|TRBV2|.|TRBD1
TGTGCCAGCAGCGATCAGGGGGCGAACACCGGGGAGCTGTTTTTT
CASSDQGANTGELFF
>TRBJ1-6|TRBV6-5|.|.
TGTGCCAGCAGTCCCCGGGTCTATAATTCACCCCTCCACTTT
CASSPRVYNSPLHF
>TRBJ2-5|TRBV11-2|.|.
TGTGCCAGCAGCTTAGATGGCACAGAGCAAGAGACCCAGTACTTC
CASSLDGTEQETQYF
>TRBJ2-1|TRBV7-8|.|TRBD2
TGTGCCAGCAGCTCCGCCGGTCGCGGGGGGGCCGGCGAGCAGTTCTTC
CASSSAGRGGAGEQFF
>TRBJ1-1|TRBV5-1|.|TRBD1
TGCGCCAGCAGCATAGGACAGGGGGCAGTTGGCACTGAAGCTTTCTTT
CASSIGQGAVGTEAFF
>TRBJ1-5|TRBV15|few|.
TGTGCCACCAGCGGGTCGGGGGGACATCAGCCCCAGCATTTT
CATSGSGGHQPQHF
>TRBJ1-6|TRBV18|.|TRBD1
TGTGCCAGCTCCCAATCCTATAAGGGGGCTATCAATTCACCCCTCCACTTT
CASSQSYKGAINSPLHF
>TRBJ1-1|TRBV29-1|.|.
TGCAGCACGGAGGGGACCCGGGGGGAAACTGAAGCTTTCTTT
CSTEGTRGETEAFF
>TRBJ2-2|TRBV5-6|once|.
TGTGCCAGCAGCCGCCGCGACGGACAGAACACCGGGGAGCTGTTTTTT
CASSRRDGQNTGELFF
>TRBJ1-6|TRBV11-2|.|TRBD1
TGTGCCAGCAGGGCCCGGACAGGGGCGGCCTCCTATAATTCACCCCTCCACTTT
CASRARTGAASYNSPLHF
>TRBJ2-6|TRBV2|.|TRBD1
TGTGCCAGCAGTGTAATCCGGACAGGCGCCAACGTCCTGACTTTC
CASSVIRTGANVLTF
>TRBJ1-4|TRBV2|few|.
TGTGCCAGCAGTTTCGGGGAAAAACTGTTTTTT
CASSFGEKLFF
>TRBJ1-1|TRBV30|.|.
TGTGCCTGGATCCCCCAAAGCTGGGAGGTCCGCACTGAAGCTTTCTTT
CAWIPQSWEVRTEAFF
>TRBJ1-2|TRBV5-4|.|.
TGTGCCAGCAGCAGCCCGGGACAAGGGAAAGGCTACACCTTC
CASSSPGQGKGYTF
>TRBJ2-3|TRBV2|.|TRBD2
TGTGCCAGCAGTGAAGAGGCGGGGGAGACAGATACGCAGTATTTT
CASSEEAGETDTQYF
>TRBJ2-5|TRBV5-1|.|TRBD2
TGCGCCAGCAGCCAAGGGACTAGCGGGGGGAAAGAGACCCAGTACTTC
CASSQGTSGGKETQYF
>TRBJ1-1|TRBV13|few|.
TGTGCCAGCAGCCAAGGGGTGAACACTGAAGCTTTCTTT
CASSQGVNTEAFF
>TRBJ1-6|TRBV29-1|once|TRBD1
TGCAGCGTATCCTCCGGGACAGGGGGTTCACCCCTCCACTTT
CSVSSGTGGSPLHF
>TRBJ1-5|TRBV2|.|.
TGTGCCAGCAGTGCCAGGGATAGCAATCAGCCCCAGCATTTT
CASSARDSNQPQHF
>TRBJ1-6|TRBV16|once|.
TGTGCCAGCAGCCAATATCAGGGCCTCGCATCACCCCTCCACTTT
CASSQYQGLASPLHF
>TRBJ1-2|TRBV5-1|.|.
TGCGCCAGCAGCCTTTCCAGGTTAGGGACAAATGGCTACACCTTC
CASSLSRLGTNGYTF
>TRBJ2-5|TRBV11-2|.|TRBD2
TGTGCCAGCAGCTTTGGAGGGGACCGGGGGGCCCAGTACTTC
CASSFGGDRGAQYF
>TRBJ1-4|TRBV21-1|.|.
.
CASSNWGQGARGEKLFF
>TRBJ2-3|TRBV5-4|.|TRBD2
TGTGCCAGCAGCTTCGGGGGGACTTCAATAACAGATACGCAGTATTTT
CASSFGGTSITDTQYF
>TRBJ1-6|TRBV7-8|.|TRBD1
TGTGCCAGCAGCTTTAAGACAGGGGGAAATTCACCCCTCCACTTT
CASSFKTGGNSPLHF
>TRBJ1-2|TRBV27|.|.
TGTGCCAGCAGTCCCCTCCACCTACAGGGCGATGGCTACACCTTC
CASSPLHLQGDGYTF
>TRBJ1-1|TRBV7-9|.|TRBD1
TGTGCCAGCAGCTCAGGGGGTAAGGAAGCTTTCTTT
CASSSGGKEAFF
>TRBJ1-6|TRBV2|.|TRBD1
TGTGCCAGCATCCGGGACAGGGTAAATTCACCCCTCCACTTT
CASIRDRVNSPLHF
>TRBJ1-5|TRBV4-1|.|TRBD1
TGCGCCAGCAGCCAAGATCAGGGACAGGGGGATCGGCCCCAGCATTTT
CASSQDQGQGDRPQHF
>TRBJ2-5|TRBV11-3|few|.
TGTGCCAGCAGCCCCCGGGGAGAGACCCAGTACTTC
CASSPRGETQYF